The 17 T cell receptor beta chains presented below share a single source sample, sequenced in a study of blood T cell repertoires in COVID-19. The protocol was immunoSEQ multiplex PCR, while the TCRdb copy is restricted to in-frame clones and leaves out a portion. The table records some 300,000 clones, about 88% of them present only once. Sequenced input: peripheral blood. These receptors originate from a man aged 65 to 85 with acute or convalescent COVID-19.

The rearrangement uses TRBV5-1 and TRBJ2-3, with TRBD1 matching over 10 bases. V gave up 3 bases and J gave up 5 bases; unmatched junction bases: 6. The CDR3 spans 15 residues. Germline assignment: CDR1 SGHRS and CDR2 YFSETQ. In DNA form, the CDR3 reads TGCGCCAGCAGCTCGAGACAGGGGGCAGGAGATACGCAGTATTTT. It codes for CASSSRQGAGDTQYF. Based on the CDR3 plus reference TRBV5-1 and TRBJ2-3, the full variable domain is KAGVTQTPRYLIKTRGQQVTLSCSPISGHRSVSWYQQTPGQGLQFLFEYFSETQRNKGNFPGRFSGRQFSNSRSEMNVSTLELGDSALYLCASSSRQGAGDTQYFGPGTRLTVL.

This chain connects TRBV11-2 to TRBJ1-5; TRBD1 might be the D (5 bases). This CDR3 is built from 15 residues. Germline V gene lookup returns CDR1 SGHAT and CDR2 FQNNGV. V was cut by 3 bases and J by 1 base, with 10 bases left in between. In nucleotides, the CDR3 is TGTGCCAGCAGCTTTAGGGGTTTGAGCAATCAGCCCCAGCATTTT. Translating gives CASSFRGLSNQPQHF. Complete variable domain (other parts from reference TRBV11-2 and TRBJ1-5): EAGVAQSPRYKIIEKRQSVAFWCNPISGHATLYWYQQILGQGPKLLIQFQNNGVVDDSQLPKDRFSAERLKGVDSTLKIQPAKLEDSAVYLCASSFRGLSNQPQHFGDGTRLSIL.

The V call is TRBV7-9, the J call TRBJ1-3; D is undetermined. This CDR3 is 13 amino acids long. Germline V gene lookup returns CDR1 SEHNR and CDR2 FQNEAQ (reference sequence). Trimming pared 1 base from V and 2 bases from J, leaving 3 bases between. This chain's CDR3 is CASSLGTGNTIYF. DNA for the CDR3: TGTGCCAGCAGCTTAGGTACTGGAAACACCATATATTTT.

The gene calls are TRBV6-2 or TRBV6-3 and TRBJ2-1; perhaps TRBD2 as D (7 bases). V lost 4 bases and J lost 2, with 12 bases in between. The germline CDR1 and CDR2 sequences are MNHEY and SVGEGT. CDR3 length equals 15 residues. The CDR3 sequence is CASSFGGGPYNEQFF. In DNA form, the CDR3 reads TGTGCCAGCAGTTTTGGCGGGGGCCCCTACAATGAGCAGTTCTTC.

V is TRBV28 and J is TRBJ1-2, with D perhaps TRBD1 (6 bases). CDR1 is MDHEN and CDR2 is SYDVKM in the germline V gene. V was pared by 5 bases and J by 3 bases, with 10 bases between. The CDR3 spans 13 residues. The CDR3 bases are TGTGCCAGCAGTACAGGACAGTACTATGGCTACACCTTC. Amino acids: CASSTGQYYGYTF.

The chain is built from TRBV7-6 and TRBJ2-7; 10 bases match TRBD2. Losses at the gene ends were 4 bases for V and 3 bases for J; bases not matched to a gene: 6. CDR3 length: 15 amino acids. CDR1 is SGHVS and CDR2 is FNYEAQ in the germline V gene. CDR3: CASSSTTSGYYEQYF. The CDR3 coding sequence is TGTGCCAGCAGCTCCACGACTAGCGGGTACTACGAGCAGTACTTC. The full variable domain, its missing parts supplied by reference TRBV7-6 and TRBJ2-7, is GAGVSQSPRYKVTKRGQDVALRCDPISGHVSLYWYRQALGQGPEFLTYFNYEAQQDKSGLPNDRFSAERPEGSISTLTIQRTEQRDSAMYRCASSSTTSGYYEQYFGPGTRLTVT.

The gene calls are TRBV6-2 or TRBV6-3 and TRBJ2-3, with a tentative D call TRBD1 (6 bases). The CDR3 totals 15 residues. The ends were cut back, 6 bases at V and 0 bases at J, with 13 bases in the middle. The germline V gene encodes CDR1 MNHEY and CDR2 SVGEGT. DNA for the CDR3: TGTGCCAGCAGCGAAGTGAGGGGGAGCACAGATACGCAGTATTTT. Its translation is CASSEVRGSTDTQYF.

The chain combines TRBV2 with TRBJ1-5; TRBD1 is a possible D gene (5 bases). Germline CDR1 reads SNHLY; CDR2 reads FYNNEI. The V end lost 4 bases, the J end lost 3 bases, and 10 bases lay between the germline ends. The CDR3 has 14 residues. CDR3 region: CASSAQAVNQPQHF. DNA of the CDR3: TGTGCCAGCAGTGCACAGGCGGTCAATCAGCCCCAGCATTTT.

V is TRBV7-2 and J is TRBJ2-2; 11 bases are a match to TRBD2. This CDR3 has 18 amino acids. V was clipped by 1 base and J by 1 base; unmatched bases: 5. Per germline, CDR1 SGHTA and CDR2 FQGNSA. CDR3 protein: CASSLEGLAELNTGELFF. CDR3 nucleotides: TGTGCCAGCAGCTTAGAGGGACTAGCGGAACTGAACACCGGGGAGCTGTTTTTT.

This clone was detected ten times or more. V is TRBV6-5 and J is TRBJ2-2, with 8 bases matching TRBD2. Germline CDR1 is MNHEY and CDR2 is SVGAGI. Trimming cost V 6 bases and J 7 bases; bases outside gene matches: 10. This CDR3 comprises 15 residues. This CDR3 reads CASSPSGGVHGELFF. CDR3 in DNA: TGTGCCAGCAGCCCCTCGGGGGGGGTGCACGGGGAGCTGTTTTTT.

In this sample, this clone turned up once. V and J are TRBV7-2 and TRBJ1-5, with D hard to call. The CDR3 spans 15 residues. Per germline, CDR1 SGHTA and CDR2 FQGNSA. Trimming stripped 4 bases from V and 0 bases from J, with 10 bases between. CDR3 residues: CASSSEVHSNQPQHF. The CDR3 nucleotides read TGTGCCAGCAGCTCGGAGGTTCATAGCAATCAGCCCCAGCATTTT.

For this clone: One junction end does not reproduce the germline sequence, and a read error may be involved. The rearrangement uses TRBV5-6 and TRBJ2-1, with 9 positions matching TRBD2. CDR3 length equals 12 residues. The germline CDR1 and CDR2 sequences are SGHDT and YYEEEE. Written as DNA, the CDR3 is TGTGCCAGCAGCTCGCGGGGGGGCCAAGTCCTCTTC. This codes for CASSSRGGQVLF.

The V call is TRBV6-1, the J call TRBJ2-7, with a weak D call TRBD1 (6 bases). This CDR3 contains 15 residues. The germline V gene encodes CDR1 MNHNS and CDR2 SASEGT. The V gene lost 5 bases and the J gene lost 0 bases, with 14 bases spanning the gap. The CDR3 protein is CASSTLVGGSYEQYF. CDR3 coding DNA: TGTGCCAGCAGTACGCTCGTAGGGGGCTCCTACGAGCAGTACTTC.

This chain uses TRBV6-5 with TRBJ2-2; maybe TRBD1 (6 bases). Trimming removed 0 bases from V and 7 bases from J, with 12 bases in between. The CDR3 is 15 residues long. Germline values: CDR1 MNHEY, CDR2 SVGAGI. The CDR3 nucleotides are TGTGCCAGCAGTTACTCGGCCACAGGGAGCGGGGAGCTGTTTTTT. Residues: CASSYSATGSGELFF.

This rearrangement joins TRBV4-3 to TRBJ2-7; TRBD2 aligns across 11 bases. CDR3 length equals 16 residues. V lost 4 bases and J lost 3; bases outside the gene matches: 8. Germline values: CDR1 LGHNA, CDR2 YSLEER. CDR3 loop: CASSPRLAGNFYEQYF. In DNA form, the CDR3 reads TGCGCCAGCAGCCCGCGACTAGCGGGAAATTTCTACGAGCAGTACTTC.

The rearrangement links TRBV11-2 to TRBJ2-5, with D perhaps matching TRBD1 (6 bases). Germline CDR1 is SGHAT and CDR2 is FQNNGV. V was clipped by 4 bases and J by 2 bases, with 11 bases between them. This CDR3 is built from 14 residues. The CDR3 coding sequence is TGTGCCAGCAGCTCGGGACAACAACAAGAGACCCAGTACTTC. This sequence encodes CASSSGQQQETQYF.

The V gene is TRBV2, the J gene TRBJ1-6; D is uncertain. V lost 5 bases, J lost 13 bases, and 18 bases lay in between. Germline V gene sequence: CDR1 SNHLY, CDR2 FYNNEI. CDR3 length: 14 amino acids. The CDR3 nucleotides are TGTGCCAGCAGTCCCGGGAGCCGTGAAGTTCCCCTCCACTTT. It codes for CASSPGSREVPLHF.